The 9 T cell receptor beta chains below all came from one sample that was sequenced in a study of T cells in Graves' hyperthyroidism and ophthalmopathy. Amplification targeted TCR beta CDR3 regions from RNA transcripts. HTBI primers were used for first-round RT-PCR of the TCR CDR3. TCRdb passed the multiplex PCR reads through MiXCR, listing each CDR3 protein once. The sample holds roughly 700,000 distinct CDR3 sequences, 17% seen once. Material for sequencing was blood. All receptors derive from a man over 45 with Graves' hyperthyroidism.

This clonotype was recorded many times. This chain uses TRBV20-1 with TRBJ2-3, with D maybe TRBD2 (6 bases). The CDR3 extends over 15 amino acids. CDR1 is DFQATT and CDR2 is SNEGSKA in the germline V gene (reference sequence). Between the trimmed V and J ends, which lost 6 bases and 2 bases, there was a span of 18 bases. CDR3 in amino acids: CSAEGVGTLTDTQYF. Here the CDR3 DNA reads TGCAGTGCGGAGGGTGTGGGTACCCTCACAGATACGCAGTATTTT.

This clonotype was recorded at least ten times. The genes are TRBV5-1 and TRBJ2-1, with 11 positions matching TRBD2. J was trimmed by 0 bases and V by 0 bases; bases with no gene match: 5. Per germline, CDR1 SGHRS and CDR2 YFSETQ. The CDR3 is 18 residues long. The CDR3 is CASSLVPSGRSSYNEQFF. The CDR3 DNA follows: TGCGCCAGCAGCTTGGTGCCTAGCGGGAGGAGCTCCTACAATGAGCAGTTCTTC.

The rearrangement uses TRBV7-9 and TRBJ2-2; 10 nucleotides align to TRBD1. The CDR3 is made up of 16 amino acids. The germline V gene has CDR1 SEHNR and CDR2 FQNEAQ (reference sequence). V gave up 5 bases and J gave up 1 base; unmatched junction bases: 4. CDR3 sequence: CASSPGTGENTGELFF. CDR3 sequence (DNA): TGTGCCAGCAGCCCGGGGACAGGGGAGAACACCGGGGAGCTGTTTTTT.

With regard to this clonotype: A much bigger clone sits one base away, suggesting this may be a read error. The J gene is TRBJ1-5, the V gene TRBV28; D remains ambiguous. The CDR3 is 17 amino acids. Germline CDR1 and CDR2: MDHEN and SYDVKM. V dropped 7 bases and J dropped 0 bases, with 19 bases sitting between them. The CDR3, as DNA: TGTGCCAGCAATCGAGGATACCTATCTTATAGCAATCAGCCCCAGCATTTT. This sequence encodes CASNRGYLSYSNQPQHF.

This clonotype was counted only a few times. The J gene is TRBJ2-1, the V gene TRBV3-1; D is undetermined. Germline V CDR1 and CDR2: LGHDT, YNNKEL (reference sequence). The V end lost 4 bases, the J end lost 4 bases, and 20 bases lay between the germline ends. The CDR3 is 17 residues long. The CDR3 is CASSPKPGTPSYNEQFF. In DNA, the CDR3 is TGTGCCAGCAGCCCCAAACCTGGCACCCCTAGTTACAATGAGCAGTTCTTC.

The table lists this clonotype with a few counts. This chain uses TRBV19 with TRBJ2-3, with no clear D. The germline gives CDR1 LNHDA, CDR2 SQIVND (reference sequence). V lost 3 bases and J lost 1, with 8 bases in between. The CDR3 has 14 amino acids. The CDR3 DNA is TGTGCCAGTAGTATGGGGTTACGCACAGATACGCAGTATTTT. This encodes CASSMGLRTDTQYF. Full variable domain (missing parts from reference TRBV19 and TRBJ2-3): DGGITQSPKYLFRKEGQNVTLSCEQNLNHDAMYWYRQDPGQGLRLIYYSQIVNDFQKGDIAEGYSVSREKKESFPLTVTSAQKNPTAFYLCASSMGLRTDTQYFGPGTRLTVL.

The V gene is TRBV6-2 or TRBV6-3, the J gene TRBJ2-1, with 13 bases identical to TRBD2. Germline values: CDR1 MNHEY, CDR2 SVGEGT. With V trimmed by 6 bases and J by 6 bases, 14 bases remained unmatched. This CDR3 region has 18 residues. CDR3 coding DNA: TGTGCCAGCAGCACAACACGGACTAGCGGGAGAGGGGTCAATGAGCAGTTCTTC. It translates to CASSTTRTSGRGVNEQFF.

This clonotype was detected ten times or more. The V gene is TRBV2, the J gene TRBJ2-1; 15 positions agree with TRBD2. Germline CDR1 reads SNHLY; CDR2 reads FYNNEI. The ends lost 5 bases at V and 9 bases at J; junction bases unmatched: 8. CDR3 length: 16 residues. The CDR3 protein is CASSFGLAGGPSEQFF. The CDR3 DNA follows: TGTGCCAGCAGTTTTGGACTAGCGGGAGGGCCGAGTGAGCAGTTCTTC.

The chain is built from TRBV27 and TRBJ2-1, with D perhaps being TRBD1 or TRBD2 (5 bases each). V was trimmed by 5 bases and J by 6 bases, leaving 14 bases between them. CDR3 length: 14 residues. CDR1 is MNHEY and CDR2 is SMNVEV in the germline V gene (reference sequence). CDR3 residues: CASSLGTTSNEQFF. The CDR3 DNA is TGTGCCAGCAGTCTAGGGACCACGTCCAATGAGCAGTTCTTC.